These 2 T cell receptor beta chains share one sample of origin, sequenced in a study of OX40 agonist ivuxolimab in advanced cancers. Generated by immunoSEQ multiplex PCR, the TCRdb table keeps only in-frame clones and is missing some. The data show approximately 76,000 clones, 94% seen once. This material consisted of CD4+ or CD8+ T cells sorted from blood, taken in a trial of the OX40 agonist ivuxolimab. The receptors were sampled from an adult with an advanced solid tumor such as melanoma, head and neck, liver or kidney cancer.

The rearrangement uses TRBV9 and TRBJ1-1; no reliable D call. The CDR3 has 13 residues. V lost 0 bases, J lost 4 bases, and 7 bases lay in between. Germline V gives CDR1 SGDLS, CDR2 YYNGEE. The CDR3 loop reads CASSVGIATEAFF. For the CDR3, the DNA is TGTGCCAGCAGCGTAGGAATTGCCACTGAAGCTTTCTTT.

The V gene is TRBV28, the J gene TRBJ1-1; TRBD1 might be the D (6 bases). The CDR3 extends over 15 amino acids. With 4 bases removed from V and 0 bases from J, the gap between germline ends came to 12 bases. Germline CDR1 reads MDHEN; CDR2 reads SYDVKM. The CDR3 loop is CASSYHRVMNTEAFF. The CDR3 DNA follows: TGTGCCAGCAGTTATCACAGGGTTATGAACACTGAAGCTTTCTTT.